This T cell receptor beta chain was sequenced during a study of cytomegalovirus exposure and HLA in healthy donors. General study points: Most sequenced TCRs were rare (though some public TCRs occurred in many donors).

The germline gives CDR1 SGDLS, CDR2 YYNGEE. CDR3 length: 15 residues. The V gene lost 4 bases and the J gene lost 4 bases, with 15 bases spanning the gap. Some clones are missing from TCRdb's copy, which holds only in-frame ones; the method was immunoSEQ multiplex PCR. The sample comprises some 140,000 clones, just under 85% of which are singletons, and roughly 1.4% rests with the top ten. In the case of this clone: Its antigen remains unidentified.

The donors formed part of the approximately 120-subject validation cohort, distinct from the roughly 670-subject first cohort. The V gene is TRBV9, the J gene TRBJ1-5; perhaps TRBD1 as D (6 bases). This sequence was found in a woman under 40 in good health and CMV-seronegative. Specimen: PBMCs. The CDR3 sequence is CASSPEDRPNQPQHF. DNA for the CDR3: TGTGCCAGCAGCCCTGAGGACAGACCTAATCAGCCCCAGCATTTT.